Listed here are 17 T cell receptor beta chains from one sample, sequenced in a study of memory CD4+ T cells and cytomegalovirus serostatus. Single viable CD3+CD4+CD8-CD45RO+ cells were sorted as the memory CD4+ T cells. Only in-frame clones appear in the TCRdb table, and some are missing; sequencing was by immunoSEQ multiplex PCR. Of around 63,000 clones listed, about three quarters are singletons. Sequencing input: memory CD4+ T cells from blood. These receptors were collected from an adult in good health and CMV-seronegative. Some clones in this sample may be carry-over from other donors' samples.

For the CDR3, the DNA is TGTGCCAGCTGGACCAGGTGGGGGAGCACTGAAGCTTTCTTT. Protein product: CASWTRWGSTEAFF. The V gene is TRBV6-1, the J gene TRBJ1-1; weak D call: TRBD1 (5 bases). V gave up 8 bases and J gave up 4 bases, with 17 bases separating them. The germline CDR1 and CDR2 sequences are MNHNS and SASEGT. The CDR3 runs to 14 residues.

This clone has just one count. The chain has TRBV4-1 and TRBJ2-5; D is possibly TRBD1 (5 bases). V gave up 1 base and J gave up 5 bases, with 17 bases separating them. CDR1 and CDR2 from the germline V gene are MGHRA and YSYEKL. The CDR3 length is 16 residues. CDR3 bases: TGCGCCAGCAGCCAAGTTTTTCCGCTTGCAGGGGAGACCCAGTACTTC. Protein product: CASSQVFPLAGETQYF.

The chain joins TRBV27 to TRBJ1-6; D might be TRBD1 (5 bases). Trimming shortened V by 5 bases and J by 9 bases, and 17 bases separated the two germline ends. The CDR3 is made up of 15 amino acids. Germline loops: CDR1 MNHEY, CDR2 SMNVEV (reference sequence). Here the CDR3 reads CASSAGAGVGSPLHF. CDR3 coding DNA: TGTGCCAGCAGTGCTGGGGCCGGGGTTGGTTCACCCCTCCACTTT.

The rearrangement joins TRBV30 to TRBJ2-3; 7 bases agree with TRBD1. The J segment lost 4 bases and the V segment lost 5 bases, leaving 9 bases of the junction unmatched. This CDR3 spans 14 amino acids. Per the germline V gene, CDR1 is GTSNPN and CDR2 is SVGIG (reference sequence). CDR3 sequence: CAWGRQGLADTQYF. As DNA, the CDR3 is TGTGCCTGGGGAAGACAGGGTCTGGCAGATACGCAGTATTTT.

V is TRBV5-3 and J is TRBJ1-2; tentative D call: TRBD1 (6 bases). TRBV5-3 is an ORF; its function is uncertain. V lost 5 bases and J lost 4, with 12 bases in between. CDR3 length equals 13 residues. The CDR3 coding sequence is TGTGCCAGAAGGGTGGACAGCCGCTATGGCTACACCTTC. It is translated as CARRVDSRYGYTF.

The chain couples TRBV5-1 to TRBJ1-2; D remains ambiguous. V shed 2 bases and J shed 5 bases, with 13 bases lying between them. CDR1 SGHRS and CDR2 YFSETQ come from the germline V gene. The CDR3 runs to 14 residues. DNA of the CDR3: TGCGCCAGCAGCTTCAACAGCGGTGATTATGGCTACACCTTC. Translating it yields CASSFNSGDYGYTF.

The rearrangement links TRBV29-1 to TRBJ2-3; D is unresolved. The CDR3 spans 14 residues. V was cut by 5 bases and J by 3 bases, with 15 bases left in between. Germline V gene sequence: CDR1 SQVTM, CDR2 ANQGSEA. The CDR3 sequence: CSVCARFGTDTQYF. The CDR3 nucleotides read TGCAGCGTTTGCGCCAGGTTCGGGACAGATACGCAGTATTTT.

The chain links TRBV12-5 to TRBJ2-7; D is unclear. Germline CDR1 LGHNT, CDR2 FRNRAP. The V gene lost 1 base and the J gene lost 0 bases, with 7 bases spanning the gap. The CDR3 loop spans 14 amino acids. As DNA, the CDR3 is TGTGCTAGTGGTTTGGGTCATAGCTCCTACGAGCAGTACTTC. This sequence encodes CASGLGHSSYEQYF. The complete variable domain, with remaining parts taken from reference TRBV12-5 and TRBJ2-7, reads DARVTQTPRHKVTEMGQEVTMRCQPILGHNTVFWYRQTMMQGLELLAYFRNRAPLDDSGMPKDRFSAEMPDATLATLKIQPSEPRDSAVYFCASGLGHSSYEQYFGPGTRLTVT.

This rearrangement joins TRBV6-6 to TRBJ1-1; D gene ambiguous. The length of the CDR3 is 14 residues. Trimming stripped 5 bases from V and 4 bases from J, with 14 bases between. Germline-derived CDR1 and CDR2 are MNHNY and SVGAGI (reference sequence). This chain's CDR3 is CASSDGPLSTEAFF. Written as DNA, the CDR3 is TGTGCCAGCAGTGACGGGCCTCTTAGCACTGAAGCTTTCTTT.

V is TRBV28 and J is TRBJ2-1; D ambiguous. In germline, CDR1 is MDHEN, CDR2 SYDVKM. Trimming removed 3 bases from V and 9 bases from J, with 12 bases in between. The CDR3 contains 13 residues. CDR3 sequence (DNA): TGTGCCAGCAGTTTGCCCCACAATGGTGAGCAGTTCTTC. Translated, it gives CASSLPHNGEQFF.

This rearrangement joins TRBV11-2 to TRBJ2-1; TRBD1 matches 10 bases. The germline V gene has CDR1 SGHAT and CDR2 FQNNGV. This CDR3 comprises 15 residues. With V trimmed by 6 bases and J by 10 bases, 12 bases remained unmatched. In nucleotides, the CDR3 is TGTGCCAGCAGTTTCCCGCGGACAGGGGGTATCGAGCAGTTCTTC. Translating gives CASSFPRTGGIEQFF.

The V and J genes are TRBV18 and TRBJ1-2; 11 nucleotides agree with TRBD1. From germline, CDR1 is KGHSH and CDR2 LQKENI. The CDR3 covers 15 residues. Trimming took 5 bases from V and 4 from J; bases not matched to a gene: 6. The CDR3 nucleotides read TGTGCCAGCTCATCTACTGGACAGGGGGCCTATGGCTACACCTTC. It specifies CASSSTGQGAYGYTF.

The chain uses TRBV2 and TRBJ2-5, with D possibly matching TRBD2 (5 bases). Germline values: CDR1 SNHLY, CDR2 FYNNEI. The V end lost 6 bases, the J end lost 2 bases, and 7 bases lay between the germline ends. The CDR3 consists of 12 residues. The CDR3 nucleotides are TGTGCCAGCAGGAGGGATCAAGAGACCCAGTACTTC. Translation: CASRRDQETQYF.

This rearrangement joins TRBV7-8 to TRBJ2-3; maybe TRBD1 (6 bases). The germline V gene has CDR1 SGHVS and CDR2 FQNEAQ. Trimming cost V 5 bases and J 3 bases, with 12 bases left between them. The CDR3 spans 14 residues. CDR3 residues: CASSPRQGTDTQYF. CDR3 DNA sequence: TGTGCCAGCAGCCCAAGGCAGGGGACAGATACGCAGTATTTT.

Of note for this clone: This specimen includes other DNA sequences encoding the same CDR3. The chain joins TRBV7-2 to TRBJ2-1; D ambiguous. Looked up from germline, CDR1 is SGHTA and CDR2 is FQGNSA. The germline V and J ends were trimmed by 3 bases and 10 bases, with 7 bases remaining between them. The CDR3 is 11 residues long. The CDR3 reads CASSLANEQFF. The CDR3 nucleotides are TGTGCCAGCAGCTTGGCTAACGAGCAGTTCTTC.

Written as DNA, the CDR3 is TGTGCCAGCAACGAGGGGAGGGGAGGAAGGAGCACTGAAGCTTTCTTT. Its protein product is CASNEGRGGRSTEAFF. The V call is TRBV27, the J call TRBJ1-1, with D possibly matching TRBD1 (5 bases). From germline, CDR1 is MNHEY and CDR2 SMNVEV (reference sequence). The CDR3 loop spans 16 amino acids. V was trimmed by 7 bases and J by 4 bases, leaving 22 bases between them.

This clone was picked up one time. V usage is TRBV19 and J usage is TRBJ1-4; D unclear. The germline V and J ends were trimmed by 4 bases and 0 bases, with 9 bases remaining between them. Germline CDR1 is LNHDA and CDR2 is SQIVND (reference sequence). The CDR3 is 15 residues long. CDR3 sequence: CASSSRPATNEKLFF. The CDR3, as DNA: TGTGCCAGTAGTAGCCGACCGGCAACTAATGAAAAACTGTTTTTT.